The sequence of this T cell receptor (beta chain) was determined in a study of T cell changes during pregnancy in multiple sclerosis. This clone was found once. Libraries were prepared by immunoSEQ multiplex PCR; TCRdb keeps only in-frame clonotypes and omits some of them. The repertoire holds about 59,000 clones, with 90% to 95% as singletons. Trimming took 5 bases from V and 6 from J; bases not matched to a gene: 14. Germline CDR1 LNHNV, CDR2 YYDKDF (reference sequence). The length of the CDR3 is 17 residues. The sequence came from a female donor with multiple sclerosis, enrolled in a pregnancy study. The specimen was CD8+ T cells from peripheral blood mononuclear cells, collected after pregnancy. The chain is built from TRBV15 and TRBJ2-1; 9 positions match TRBD2. Here the CDR3 DNA reads TGTGCCACCAGCGAAGAGGGGATTAGCGGGAGTGCCAATGAGCAGTTCTTC. Its translation: CATSEEGISGSANEQFF.